A single sample is the source of the 10 T cell receptor beta chains below, sequenced in a study of OX40 agonist ivuxolimab in advanced cancers. Repertoires were generated with immunoSEQ multiplex PCR, while TCRdb's copy carries only in-frame clones and drops some. This table has 42,000 or so clones, just over 85% appearing once. This sample comprised CD4+ or CD8+ T cells sorted from blood, obtained in a trial of the OX40 agonist ivuxolimab. The receptors come from an adult with an advanced solid tumor such as melanoma, head and neck, liver or kidney cancer.

The chain links TRBV5-4 to TRBJ1-4; D is ambiguous. Germline-derived CDR1 and CDR2 are SGHNT and YYREEE (reference sequence). The V end lost 4 bases, the J end lost 6 bases, and 19 bases lay between the germline ends. The CDR3 runs 16 residues. The CDR3 DNA is TGTGCCAGCAGCCATTACCCTGAGGAAGTTGATGAAAAACTGTTTTTT. Its protein is CASSHYPEEVDEKLFF. Based on the CDR3 plus reference TRBV5-4 and TRBJ1-4, the full variable domain is ETGVTQSPTHLIKTRGQQVTLRCSSQSGHNTVSWYQQALGQGPQFIFQYYREEENGRGNFPPRFSGLQFPNYSSELNVNALELDDSALYLCASSHYPEEVDEKLFFGSGTQLSVL.

The rearrangement joins TRBV7-2 to TRBJ1-2, with D hard to call. The V gene lost 0 bases and the J gene lost 2 bases, with 7 bases spanning the gap. The CDR3 runs to 14 residues. Germline assignment: CDR1 SGHTA and CDR2 FQGNSA. Here the CDR3 reads CASSLANENYGYTF. CDR3 sequence (DNA): TGTGCCAGCAGCTTAGCCAACGAAAACTATGGCTACACCTTC.

The rearrangement links TRBV4-3 to TRBJ2-1; D is unresolved. Germline lookup yields CDR1 LGHNA and CDR2 YSLEER. The CDR3 consists of 17 residues. V lost 0 bases to trimming and J lost 6 bases, with 18 bases between them. The CDR3 nucleotides are TGCGCCAGCAGCCAAGATAGGGCAGCAACCTGGGGCAATGAGCAGTTCTTC. This codes for CASSQDRAATWGNEQFF.

This chain uses TRBV11-2 with TRBJ2-1, with D possibly being TRBD2 (6 bases). V lost 10 bases to trimming and J lost 6 bases, with 10 bases between them. The CDR3 contains 11 residues. CDR1 is SGHAT, CDR2 FQNNGV, per germline. CDR3 in amino acids: CATEGFNEQFF. CDR3 nucleotides: TGTGCCACGGAGGGGTTCAATGAGCAGTTCTTC.

The V gene is TRBV5-4, the J gene TRBJ2-5; 7 nucleotides agree with TRBD2. CDR3 length: 15 amino acids. Germline loops: CDR1 SGHNT, CDR2 YYREEE (reference sequence). Unmatched junction bases numbered 3, after V lost 1 base and J lost 0 bases. DNA for the CDR3: TGTGCCAGCAGCTTGAGTAGCGGGTACCAAGAGACCCAGTACTTC. Protein sequence: CASSLSSGYQETQYF.

This clone was seen only once. The chain combines TRBV11-2 with TRBJ2-2; D gene unclear. V lost 5 bases and J 5 bases, leaving 18 bases between the germline ends. This CDR3 region has 16 residues. Per the germline V gene, CDR1 is SGHAT and CDR2 is FQNNGV. CDR3 residues: CASSRQNDLTTGELFF. CDR3 in DNA: TGTGCCAGCAGCCGCCAGAATGACTTGACGACCGGGGAGCTGTTTTTT.

This chain links TRBV13 with TRBJ1-5; D gene uncertain. Germline loops: CDR1 PRHDT, CDR2 FYEKMQ (reference sequence). CDR3 length equals 14 residues. V gave up 2 bases and J gave up 0 bases, with 5 bases separating them. CDR3 sequence reads: CASSLKPSNQPQHF. CDR3 sequence (DNA): TGTGCCAGCAGCTTAAAGCCTAGCAATCAGCCCCAGCATTTT.

The chain uses TRBV19 and TRBJ1-5, with unresolved D. V was pared by 0 bases and J by 7 bases, with 10 bases between. CDR3 length: 14 amino acids. Germline assignment: CDR1 LNHDA and CDR2 SQIVND (reference sequence). The CDR3 is CASSIEGPRQPQHF. CDR3 bases: TGTGCCAGTAGTATAGAGGGCCCGAGGCAGCCCCAGCATTTT.

This clone has only one observation. This chain joins TRBV7-7 and TRBJ2-5; 12 bases agree with TRBD2. The junction had 3 bases not matched to a gene; V was cut back by 5 bases and J by 5 bases. From germline, CDR1 is SSHAT and CDR2 FNYEAQ (reference sequence). The CDR3 has 14 residues. CDR3 sequence: CASSLGLAGETQYF. The DNA for the CDR3 is TGTGCCAGCAGCCTTGGACTAGCGGGGGAGACCCAGTACTTC. Looking up the rest from reference TRBV7-7 and TRBJ2-5 gives the full variable domain: GAGVSQSPRYKVTKRGQDVTLRCDPISSHATLYWYQQALGQGPEFLTYFNYEAQPDKSGLPSDRFSAERPEGSISTLTIQRTEQRDSAMYRCASSLGLAGETQYFGPGTRLLVL.

The chain combines TRBV27 with TRBJ1-3, with D hard to call. Germline V gene lookup returns CDR1 MNHEY and CDR2 SMNVEV (reference sequence). Trimming cost V 5 bases and J 7 bases, with 12 bases left between them. The CDR3 spans 13 residues. The CDR3 here is CASSPVGRNTIYF. The DNA of the CDR3 is TGTGCCAGCAGTCCTGTTGGGAGGAACACCATATATTTT.